These 29 T cell receptor beta chains came from one sample sequenced in a study of blood T cell repertoires in COVID-19. Here immunoSEQ multiplex PCR was the method, and the copy in TCRdb shows in-frame clones only, minus some. The sample yields 110,000 to 150,000 clones, about 86% seen once. The source material was peripheral blood. The receptors shown here come from a human donor in a cohort sampled during active COVID-19.

This chain joins TRBV6-5 and TRBJ1-2, with 7 positions matching TRBD1. V lost 4 bases and J lost 1; bases outside the gene matches: 6. Germline loops: CDR1 MNHEY, CDR2 SVGAGI. CDR3 size: 15 residues. CDR3 in amino acids: CASSSTGVDNYGYTF. Here the CDR3 DNA reads TGTGCCAGCAGTTCAACAGGGGTAGATAACTATGGCTACACCTTC.

This chain links TRBV5-1 with TRBJ2-1, with D perhaps TRBD1 (6 bases). The CDR3 sequence is 14 residues long. Germline loops: CDR1 SGHRS, CDR2 YFSETQ. The V gene lost 0 bases and the J gene lost 9 bases, with 13 bases spanning the gap. The CDR3 sequence: CASSLERSGAEQFF. CDR3 DNA: TGCGCCAGCAGCTTGGAACGGTCAGGGGCTGAGCAGTTCTTC.

The chain combines TRBV28 with TRBJ2-2; 8 bases match TRBD2. The CDR3 runs to 15 residues. Germline V gives CDR1 MDHEN, CDR2 SYDVKM. V dropped 5 bases and J dropped 2; count of bases not matched to a gene: 4. CDR3 in DNA: TGTGCCAGCAGTCGGGCGGGAGGAAACACCGGGGAGCTGTTTTTT. Protein sequence: CASSRAGGNTGELFF.

The J gene is TRBJ1-1, the V gene TRBV6-5, with 7 bases matching TRBD1. Unmatched junction bases numbered 5, after V lost 0 bases and J lost 4 bases. Germline values: CDR1 MNHEY, CDR2 SVGAGI. The length of the CDR3 is 15 residues. CDR3 sequence reads: CASSYSNRGATEAFF. Here the CDR3 DNA reads TGTGCCAGCAGTTACTCTAACAGGGGCGCCACTGAAGCTTTCTTT.

This chain connects TRBV29-1 to TRBJ1-2, with a possible D match to TRBD1 (5 bases). The V and J ends lost 4 bases and 3 bases respectively, with 21 bases between them. Germline CDR1 reads SQVTM; CDR2 reads ANQGSEA. The CDR3 loop spans 16 amino acids. The chain's CDR3 is CSVVNFGLGDYYGYTF. In DNA, the CDR3 is TGCAGCGTTGTTAATTTCGGTTTGGGGGACTACTATGGCTACACCTTC.

The genes are TRBV6-2 or TRBV6-3 and TRBJ1-2, with 8 bases that match TRBD1. CDR1 MNHEY and CDR2 SVGEGT come from the germline V gene. J lost 5 bases, V lost 0 bases, and 5 bases had no gene match. CDR3 size: 15 residues. The CDR3 is CASSYSTGAIYGYTF. The CDR3 DNA reads TGTGCCAGCAGTTACTCGACAGGGGCCATATATGGCTACACCTTC.

The chain employs TRBV11-2 and TRBJ2-4, with D unresolved. V lost 0 bases and J 0 bases, leaving 3 bases between the germline ends. Germline V gene sequence: CDR1 SGHAT, CDR2 FQNNGV. The CDR3 has 14 amino acids. The CDR3 protein is CASSLDLAKNIQYF. The CDR3 DNA sequence: TGTGCCAGCAGCTTAGACCTAGCCAAAAACATTCAGTACTTC.

The rearrangement uses TRBV27 and TRBJ1-5, with TRBD1 as a possible D gene (5 bases). CDR1 and CDR2 from the germline V gene are MNHEY and SMNVEV (reference sequence). V was clipped by 6 bases and J by 1 base, with 10 bases between them. This CDR3 contains 14 residues. CDR3 loop: CASRAGVSNQPQHF. In DNA form, the CDR3 reads TGTGCCAGCAGGGCGGGGGTAAGCAATCAGCCCCAGCATTTT.

The rearrangement links TRBV2 to TRBJ2-7; D might be TRBD1 (6 bases). This CDR3 has 15 amino acids. Trimming removed 5 bases at V and 2 bases at J, with 16 bases between. Germline assignment: CDR1 SNHLY and CDR2 FYNNEI. The CDR3 loop reads CASSLEYRVAYEQYF. In nucleotides, the CDR3 is TGTGCCAGCAGTCTCGAGTACAGGGTGGCCTACGAGCAGTACTTC.

J is TRBJ1-5 and V is TRBV14; maybe TRBD1 (5 bases). CDR1 SGHDN and CDR2 FVKESK come from the germline V gene. V lost 1 base and J lost 2, with 9 bases in between. The CDR3 is 15 amino acids. CDR3 DNA sequence: TGTGCCAGCAGCCAAGTCAGGGAGGGCAATCAGCCCCAGCATTTT. Protein: CASSQVREGNQPQHF. The full variable domain, with the rest looked up from reference TRBV14 and TRBJ1-5, is EAGVTQFPSHSVIEKGQTVTLRCDPISGHDNLYWYRRVMGKEIKFLLHFVKESKQDESGMPNNRFLAERTGGTYSTLKVQPAELEDSGVYFCASSQVREGNQPQHFGDGTRLSIL.

The chain links TRBV18 to TRBJ2-7, with TRBD2 identical over 10 bases. Germline assignment: CDR1 KGHSH and CDR2 LQKENI. The CDR3 spans 15 residues. V trimming: 5 bases; J trimming: 2 bases; junction bases outside the gene matches: 6. In DNA, the CDR3 is TGTGCCAGCTCAGATAAAGCGGGAGGGCCCTACGAGCAGTACTTC. This encodes CASSDKAGGPYEQYF.

The genes are TRBV9 and TRBJ2-3, with D perhaps matching TRBD1 (6 bases). Trimming pared 0 bases from V and 4 bases from J, leaving 12 bases between. This CDR3 contains 15 residues. Germline loops: CDR1 SGDLS, CDR2 YYNGEE. The CDR3 is CASSVGAGDPDTQYF. CDR3 nucleotides: TGTGCCAGCAGCGTAGGGGCAGGGGACCCAGATACGCAGTATTTT.

The chain carries TRBV7-2 and TRBJ1-5; TRBD1 agrees at 11 bases. The V and J ends lost 2 bases and 2 bases, in that order; junction bases with no gene match: 2. The germline CDR1 and CDR2 sequences are SGHTA and FQGNSA. The CDR3 has 16 amino acids. The CDR3 loop reads CASSLRTGGGNQPQHF. For the CDR3, the DNA is TGTGCCAGCAGCTTAAGGACAGGGGGCGGCAATCAGCCCCAGCATTTT.

The chain combines TRBV5-1 with TRBJ2-1; weak D call: TRBD1 (6 bases). Trimming stripped 4 bases from V and 10 bases from J, with 18 bases between. The CDR3 loop spans 14 amino acids. The V gene's germline CDR1 is SGHRS and CDR2 YFSETQ. The CDR3 protein is CASSPGQILGEQFF. CDR3 nucleotide sequence: TGCGCCAGCAGCCCTGGACAGATATTAGGGGAGCAGTTCTTC.

The CDR3 region is CASSGTGFYSPLHF. CDR3 DNA: TGTGCCAGCAGCGGGACAGGGTTCTATTCACCCCTCCACTTT. This chain connects TRBV7-9 to TRBJ1-6; 9 positions match TRBD1. This CDR3 comprises 14 residues. The V gene's germline CDR1 is SEHNR and CDR2 FQNEAQ (reference sequence). The V segment lost 5 bases and the J segment 8 bases; nucleotides outside the gene matches: 4.

The rearrangement uses TRBV19 and TRBJ2-3, with 8 nucleotides matching TRBD2. Germline V gene lookup returns CDR1 LNHDA and CDR2 SQIVND (reference sequence). This CDR3 has 17 residues. Trimming removed 6 bases from V and 3 bases from J; junction bases left unmatched: 14. The chain's CDR3 is CASRRRASGSSTDTQYF. The CDR3 region has the DNA TGTGCCAGTAGGCGAAGGGCGAGCGGGAGTTCTACAGATACGCAGTATTTT.

This clone counts as medium-sized. The CDR3 DNA is TGTGCCAGCAGCTTAGAGGGGACCCCGGGACAGCCTCCGTTCTACAATGAGCAGTTCTTC. Encoded protein: CASSLEGTPGQPPFYNEQFF. The rearrangement links TRBV11-2 to TRBJ2-1; 7 nucleotides match TRBD1. The length of the CDR3 is 20 residues. J gave up 3 bases and V 0 bases, and 17 bases lay outside the gene matches. Germline V gives CDR1 SGHAT, CDR2 FQNNGV.

The rearrangement links TRBV28 to TRBJ2-7, with D possibly being TRBD1 (5 bases). Trimming took 6 bases from V and 4 from J, leaving 16 bases between them. The CDR3 extends over 14 amino acids. The germline V gene has CDR1 MDHEN and CDR2 SYDVKM. CDR3: CASRSGDSLYEQYF. CDR3 DNA sequence: TGTGCCAGCAGGAGTGGAGACAGCCTTTACGAGCAGTACTTC. Together with reference TRBV28 and TRBJ2-7, the CDR3 gives the full variable domain: DVKVTQSSRYLVKRTGEKVFLECVQDMDHENMFWYRQDPGLGLRLIYFSYDVKMKEKGDIPEGYSVSREKKERFSLILESASTNQTSMYLCASRSGDSLYEQYFGPGTRLTVT.

The chain has TRBV2 and TRBJ2-1, with 11 bases identical to TRBD2. V trimming: 4 bases; J trimming: 4 bases; junction bases outside the gene matches: 9. Germline assignment: CDR1 SNHLY and CDR2 FYNNEI. This CDR3 contains 17 residues. The CDR3: CASSVLVAGGGYNEQFF. CDR3 sequence (DNA): TGTGCCAGCAGTGTTCTGGTAGCGGGAGGGGGGTACAATGAGCAGTTCTTC. Combining the CDR3 with reference TRBV2 and TRBJ2-1 gives the whole variable domain EPEVTQTPSHQVTQMGQEVILRCVPISNHLYFYWYRQILGQKVEFLVSFYNNEISEKSEIFDDQFSVERPDGSNFTLKIRSTKLEDSAMYFCASSVLVAGGGYNEQFFGPGTRLTVL.

This sequence joins TRBV24-1 and TRBJ1-1; D uncertain. In germline, CDR1 is KGHDR, CDR2 SFDVKD. V was pared by 9 bases and J by 7 bases, with 11 bases between. The CDR3 is 11 residues long. In DNA, the CDR3 is TGTGCCACCTCCCGACGGGATGAAGCTTTCTTT. As protein: CATSRRDEAFF.

The chain is built from TRBV18 and TRBJ2-1; 11 bases agree with TRBD2. V lost 3 bases, J lost 4 bases, and 2 bases stayed unmatched. CDR1 and CDR2 (germline): KGHSH, LQKENI. There are 15 residues in the CDR3. CDR3 loop: CASSPSGRGYNEQFF. The CDR3 nucleotides read TGTGCCAGCTCACCTAGCGGGAGGGGGTACAATGAGCAGTTCTTC.

The chain uses TRBV28 and TRBJ2-7; TRBD1 agrees at 7 bases. CDR1 and CDR2 (germline): MDHEN, SYDVKM. The trim removed 6 bases at V and 2 bases at J, leaving 7 bases unmatched. This CDR3 region has 14 residues. CDR3 amino acids: CASRRGQVPYEQYF. For the CDR3, the DNA is TGTGCCAGCAGGCGAGGACAGGTACCCTACGAGCAGTACTTC.

This chain uses TRBV7-2 with TRBJ1-1; D might be TRBD1 (6 bases). Germline assignment: CDR1 SGHTA and CDR2 FQGNSA. The CDR3 is made up of 13 amino acids. Trimming stripped 0 bases from V and 10 bases from J, with 12 bases between. DNA of the CDR3: TGTGCCAGCAGCTTAGCGCGGCAGGGGAGAGCTTTCTTT. It translates to CASSLARQGRAFF.

This chain links TRBV29-1 with TRBJ1-1; possible D gene TRBD1, 5 bases. CDR3 length equals 13 residues. In germline, CDR1 is SQVTM, CDR2 ANQGSEA. Trimming stripped 5 bases from V and 0 bases from J, with 10 bases between. CDR3 DNA: TGCAGCGTTAAAGGGGACTTGAACACTGAAGCTTTCTTT. This translates into CSVKGDLNTEAFF. The whole variable domain, remainder taken from reference TRBV29-1 and TRBJ1-1, is SAVISQKPSRDICQRGTSLTIQCQVDSQVTMMFWYRQQPGQSLTLIATANQGSEATYESGFVIDKFPISRPNLTFSTLTVSNMSPEDSSIYLCSVKGDLNTEAFFGQGTRLTVV.

The table lists this clone with a count of one. The gene calls are TRBV9 and TRBJ2-6, with 10 nucleotides matching TRBD1. Per germline, CDR1 SGDLS and CDR2 YYNGEE. V was clipped by 0 bases and J by 0 bases; unmatched bases: 3. The CDR3 consists of 18 residues. The CDR3 spells CASSVVTGGSSGANVLTF. The CDR3 region has the DNA TGTGCCAGCAGCGTAGTGACAGGGGGCAGCTCTGGGGCCAACGTCCTGACTTTC.

This chain connects TRBV7-9 to TRBJ2-3, with D maybe TRBD2 (5 bases). Looked up from germline, CDR1 is SEHNR and CDR2 is FQNEAQ (reference sequence). This CDR3 region has 15 residues. V lost 4 bases and J lost 2, with 13 bases in between. CDR3 region: CASSSSGGHTDTQYF. For the CDR3, the DNA is TGTGCCAGCAGCTCGAGTGGAGGCCACACAGATACGCAGTATTTT.

This clone has a single count. The chain uses TRBV7-2 and TRBJ2-1, with D perhaps TRBD2 (5 bases). The CDR3 covers 18 residues. The germline V and J ends were trimmed by 1 base and 0 bases, with 16 bases remaining between them. Germline CDR1 reads SGHTA; CDR2 reads FQGNSA. The CDR3 DNA is TGTGCCAGCAGCTTAGGGATTAGCGACTATAGCTCCTACAATGAGCAGTTCTTC. It encodes CASSLGISDYSSYNEQFF. Full variable domain (rest looked up from reference TRBV7-2 and TRBJ2-1): GAGVSQSPSNKVTEKGKDVELRCDPISGHTALYWYRQSLGQGLEFLIYFQGNSAPDKSGLPSDRFSAERTGGSVSTLTIQRTQQEDSAVYLCASSLGISDYSSYNEQFFGPGTRLTVL.

The V call is TRBV15, the J call TRBJ1-5, with 10 bases that match TRBD1. The germline CDR1 and CDR2 sequences are LNHNV and YYDKDF (reference sequence). The J segment lost 4 bases and the V segment lost 2 bases, leaving 8 bases of the junction unmatched. The CDR3 is made up of 17 amino acids. The CDR3 DNA reads as TGTGCCACCAGCAGATACACTTCGGACAGGGGGAATCAGCCCCAGCATTTT. As protein: CATSRYTSDRGNQPQHF.

The chain couples TRBV4-3 to TRBJ1-1, with D maybe TRBD1 (6 bases). V was trimmed by 5 bases and J by 2 bases, leaving 12 bases between them. The CDR3 covers 14 residues. Germline V lookup: CDR1 LGHNA, CDR2 YSLEER. This chain's CDR3 is CASSKNRVNTEAFF. CDR3 coding DNA: TGCGCCAGCAGCAAAAACAGGGTAAACACTGAAGCTTTCTTT.